The 20 T cell receptor beta chains below come from one sample, sequenced in a study of T cell repertoires in cytomegalovirus infection. TCRdb processed the reads anew with MiXCR; each CDR3 protein has one entry. Of 150,000 to 200,000 distinct CDR3 sequences listed, around 14% are singletons. Sequencing was carried out using PBMCs. The source of these receptors is a human donor in good health (CMV status not recorded). Some clones in this sample may be carry-over from other donors' samples.

Many counts were recorded for this clonotype. V gene TRBV7-3 combines with J gene TRBJ2-1, with D perhaps matching TRBD1 (6 bases). Trimming pared 4 bases from V and 5 bases from J, leaving 12 bases between. This CDR3 contains 14 residues. The germline CDR1 and CDR2 sequences are SGHTA and FQGTGA. CDR3 coding DNA: TGTGCCAGCAGCTCATCAGGGGCAAACAATGAGCAGTTCTTC. Translated, it gives CASSSSGANNEQFF.

The chain uses TRBV30 and TRBJ2-1; TRBD2 matches at 7 bases. Per germline, CDR1 GTSNPN and CDR2 SVGIG (reference sequence). The CDR3 is 12 amino acids. Trimming at V came to 2 bases and at J to 10 bases, leaving 5 bases not matched to a gene. In DNA form, the CDR3 reads TGTGCCTGGAGTTCGGTGCGGGGGGAGCAGTTCTTC. This gives the protein CAWSSVRGEQFF.

V is TRBV5-6 and J is TRBJ1-4; D unresolved. CDR1 and CDR2 (germline): SGHDT, YYEEEE. This CDR3 has 16 amino acids. Deletions cut 2 bases from V and 3 bases from J, with 14 bases between. CDR3 DNA sequence: TGTGCCAGCAGCTTTCTGACGGAAAAGGCTAATGAAAAACTGTTTTTT. It encodes CASSFLTEKANEKLFF. Variable domain in full (rest from reference TRBV5-6 and TRBJ1-4): DAGVTQSPTHLIKTRGQQVTLRCSPKSGHDTVSWYQQALGQGPQFIFQYYEEEERQRGNFPDRFSGHQFPNYSSELNVNALLLGDSALYLCASSFLTEKANEKLFFGSGTQLSVL.

This clonotype was seen repeatedly, ten times or more. The V and J genes are TRBV19 and TRBJ2-2; D may correspond to TRBD1 or TRBD2 (5 bases each). V lost 6 bases and J lost 6, with 8 bases in between. The germline V gene encodes CDR1 LNHDA and CDR2 SQIVND (reference sequence). CDR3 length equals 12 residues. In DNA, the CDR3 is TGTGCCAGTAGGGGGGATCCCGGGGAGCTGTTTTTT. This sequence encodes CASRGDPGELFF. Based on the CDR3 plus reference TRBV19 and TRBJ2-2, the full variable domain is DGGITQSPKYLFRKEGQNVTLSCEQNLNHDAMYWYRQDPGQGLRLIYYSQIVNDFQKGDIAEGYSVSREKKESFPLTVTSAQKNPTAFYLCASRGDPGELFFGEGSRLTVL.

J is TRBJ2-7 and V is TRBV7-6; D possibly corresponds to TRBD2 (5 bases). V dropped 6 bases and J dropped 9 bases, with 15 bases sitting between them. The CDR3 has 12 amino acids. The germline gives CDR1 SGHVS, CDR2 FNYEAQ. Here the CDR3 DNA reads TGTGCCAGCAGAACTAACTCCGGGGTGCAGTACTTC. Residues: CASRTNSGVQYF.

This clonotype was recorded many times. The genes are TRBV28 and TRBJ2-7; possible D gene TRBD1, 6 bases. This CDR3 spans 14 amino acids. Trimming took off 7 bases at V and 3 bases at J, with 16 bases between the two ends. Germline CDR1 and CDR2: MDHEN and SYDVKM. The CDR3 nucleotides read TGTGCCAGCAATTCACAGGGAAATCGCTACGAGCAGTACTTC. Residues: CASNSQGNRYEQYF.

Ten or more counts support this clonotype. The chain is built from TRBV20-1 and TRBJ1-5, with D possibly TRBD1 on 5 matching bases. The CDR3 is 13 amino acids. V was pared by 0 bases and J by 9 bases, with 12 bases between. The germline V gene encodes CDR1 DFQATT and CDR2 SNEGSKA (reference sequence). CDR3 sequence (DNA): TGCAGTGCTAGAGATGGGGAGGGGAGGCCCCAGCATTTT. Amino acids: CSARDGEGRPQHF.

The chain employs TRBV20-1 and TRBJ2-7, with 13 positions matching TRBD2. V was clipped by 6 bases and J by 7 bases; unmatched bases: 9. CDR3 size: 14 residues. The germline V gene has CDR1 DFQATT and CDR2 SNEGSKA (reference sequence). CDR3 sequence reads: CSASGTSGVSEQYF. Written as DNA, the CDR3 is TGCAGTGCGTCCGGGACTAGCGGGGTATCGGAGCAGTACTTC.

This clonotype was seen ten or more times. This chain connects TRBV10-3 to TRBJ2-5; TRBD1 agrees at 7 bases. The CDR3 is 12 amino acids. J gave up 3 bases and V 8 bases, and 3 bases lay outside the gene matches. CDR1 and CDR2 (germline): ENHRY, SYGVKD. The DNA for the CDR3 is TGTGCCATCGGGACAGCGAAAGAGACCCAGTACTTC. This gives the protein CAIGTAKETQYF.

The chain recombines TRBV7-9 with TRBJ1-4, with D tentatively TRBD1 (5 bases). CDR1 is SEHNR and CDR2 is FQNEAQ in the germline V gene (reference sequence). Deletions cut 5 bases from V and 7 bases from J, with 17 bases between. This CDR3 is built from 15 residues. The CDR3: CASSPGQGLSEKLFF. The CDR3, as DNA: TGTGCCAGCAGCCCAGGTCAGGGTTTAAGTGAAAAACTGTTTTTT.

This clonotype was seen many times. The chain employs TRBV29-1 and TRBJ2-5; a possible D gene is TRBD2 (5 bases). Germline V gene lookup returns CDR1 SQVTM and CDR2 ANQGSEA. Between the trimmed V and J ends, which lost 4 bases and 2 bases, there was a span of 14 bases. The CDR3 totals 14 residues. The CDR3 here is CSVGLARGQETQYF. CDR3 coding DNA: TGCAGCGTTGGACTTGCTCGGGGACAAGAGACCCAGTACTTC.

V is TRBV15 and J is TRBJ1-1; D remains unclear. The germline gives CDR1 LNHNV, CDR2 YYDKDF (reference sequence). V shed 5 bases and J shed 6 bases, with 19 bases lying between them. The CDR3 consists of 15 residues. The CDR3 protein is CATSPRGGPRAEAFF. The CDR3 DNA is TGTGCCACCAGCCCGCGGGGTGGTCCTAGAGCTGAAGCTTTCTTT. Based on the CDR3 plus reference TRBV15 and TRBJ1-1, the full variable domain is DAMVIQNPRYQVTQFGKPVTLSCSQTLNHNVMYWYQQKSSQAPKLLFHYYDKDFNNEADTPDNFQSRRPNTSFCFLDIRSPGLGDTAMYLCATSPRGGPRAEAFFGQGTRLTVV.

This clonotype was detected a few times. This chain joins TRBV28 and TRBJ2-1; 7 nucleotides line up with TRBD2. The J segment lost 7 bases and the V segment lost 5 bases, leaving 8 bases of the junction unmatched. Germline CDR1 is MDHEN and CDR2 is SYDVKM. CDR3 size: 14 residues. The CDR3 bases are TGTGCCAGCAGTCGGGGAGGGCCATTGAATGAGCAGTTCTTC. It codes for CASSRGGPLNEQFF.

The V and J genes are TRBV29-1 and TRBJ2-6, with 8 bases matching TRBD1. There are 15 residues in the CDR3. Germline values: CDR1 SQVTM, CDR2 ANQGSEA. The ends lost 3 bases at V and 2 bases at J; junction bases unmatched: 3. As DNA, the CDR3 is TGCAGCGTTGACAGGGGGCTCGCTGGGGCCAACGTCCTGACTTTC. It codes for CSVDRGLAGANVLTF.

The rearrangement uses TRBV10-3 and TRBJ1-5; 9 bases line up with TRBD1. Germline loops: CDR1 ENHRY, CDR2 SYGVKD. J was trimmed by 9 bases and V by 5 bases; bases with no gene match: 5. The CDR3 runs to 13 residues. CDR3 DNA sequence: TGTGCCATCAGTTCCGGGACAGGGCCGCCCCAGCATTTT. Its protein is CAISSGTGPPQHF.

The chain recombines TRBV6-8 with TRBJ1-1; D remains ambiguous. Germline CDR1 and CDR2: MNHGY and SAAAGT. The CDR3 is made up of 13 amino acids. Trimming took off 4 bases at V and 6 bases at J, with 12 bases between the two ends. For the CDR3, the DNA is TGTGCCAGCAGTTGGAATGGAGGCTCTGAAGCTTTCTTT. Translation: CASSWNGGSEAFF.

Points on this clonotype: Since a much larger clone is just one base distant, this may be a read error. Because the CDR3 is missing its conserved closing phenylalanine or tryptophan, this is likely a read error. The chain links TRBV7-3 to TRBJ2-1; D is perhaps TRBD2 (6 bases). CDR1 is SGHTA and CDR2 is FQGTGA in the germline V gene. V lost 2 bases to trimming and J lost 10 bases, with 18 bases between them. The CDR3 extends over 15 amino acids. CDR3 region: CASSLGGSGVKEQFC. The DNA of the CDR3 is TGTGCCAGCAGCTTAGGTGGATCGGGAGTAAAAGAGCAGTTCTGC.

The V and J genes are TRBV6-2 or TRBV6-3 and TRBJ1-5; weak D call: TRBD1 (6 bases). The V gene's germline CDR1 is MNHEY and CDR2 SVGEGT. V was shortened by 7 bases and J by 2 bases, with 15 bases between the two germline ends. The CDR3 loop spans 15 amino acids. CDR3 coding DNA: TGTGCCAGCACCCCGCGGGGGGCAGGCAATCAGCCCCAGCATTTT. This encodes CASTPRGAGNQPQHF.

This clonotype was counted many times. The gene calls are TRBV7-2 and TRBJ2-1; 7 bases match TRBD2. V dropped 3 bases and J dropped 4; count of bases not matched to a gene: 9. Per germline, CDR1 SGHTA and CDR2 FQGNSA. The CDR3 has 16 residues. CDR3 DNA: TGTGCCAGCAGCTTCCCTACCGGGACTATTTACAATGAGCAGTTCTTC. Its translation is CASSFPTGTIYNEQFF.

The chain carries TRBV7-9 and TRBJ2-7; TRBD1 matches 7 bases. The CDR3 is 15 residues long. Germline V gives CDR1 SEHNR, CDR2 FQNEAQ (reference sequence). The junction had 9 bases not matched to a gene; V was cut back by 4 bases and J by 3 bases. The CDR3 nucleotides are TGTGCCAGCAGCTACCCCGGGACAGAGTACTACGAGCAGTACTTC. Translation: CASSYPGTEYYEQYF.